The T cell receptor beta chain described here comes from a study of blood T cell repertoires in COVID-19. Looking at the study overall: The analysed material was cDNA or gDNA that came from T cells, B-cell-depleted T cells, or PBMCs.

In the study's own analysis: Amplifying reference gene primers gave estimates of nucleated cell counts. Repertoires were generated with immunoSEQ multiplex PCR, while TCRdb's copy carries only in-frame clones and drops some. V, J and clone size are those of that table, while D and trimming were read from the DNA. The sample carries roughly 200,000 clones, 80% to 90% recorded once. Germline CDR1 and CDR2: SNHLY and FYNNEI. The CDR3 sequence is 14 residues long. Trimming removed 6 bases at V and 4 bases at J, with 13 bases between. This clonotype was obtained from an elderly woman with acute or convalescent COVID-19. Sequenced input: peripheral blood. This rearrangement joins TRBV2 to TRBJ2-1; D is possibly TRBD1 (6 bases). CDR3: CASRSGHQYNEQFF. CDR3 sequence (DNA): TGTGCCAGCAGGTCGGGACACCAATACAATGAGCAGTTCTTC.